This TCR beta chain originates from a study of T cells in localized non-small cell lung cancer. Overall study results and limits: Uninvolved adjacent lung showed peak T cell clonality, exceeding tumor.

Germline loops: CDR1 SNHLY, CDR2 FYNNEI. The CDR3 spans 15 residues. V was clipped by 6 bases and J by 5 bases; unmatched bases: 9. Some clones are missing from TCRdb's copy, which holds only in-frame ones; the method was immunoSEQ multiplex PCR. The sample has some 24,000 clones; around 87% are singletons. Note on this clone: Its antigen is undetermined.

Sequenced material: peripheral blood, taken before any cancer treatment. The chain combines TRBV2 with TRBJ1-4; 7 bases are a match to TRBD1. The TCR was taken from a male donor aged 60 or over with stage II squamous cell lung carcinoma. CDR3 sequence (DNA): TGTGCCAGCAGAGCAGAGGGACAGCCAAATGAAAAACTGTTTTTT. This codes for CASRAEGQPNEKLFF. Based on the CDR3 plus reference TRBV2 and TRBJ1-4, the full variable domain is EPEVTQTPSHQVTQMGQEVILRCVPISNHLYFYWYRQILGQKVEFLVSFYNNEISEKSEIFDDQFSVERPDGSNFTLKIRSTKLEDSAMYFCASRAEGQPNEKLFFGSGTQLSVL.